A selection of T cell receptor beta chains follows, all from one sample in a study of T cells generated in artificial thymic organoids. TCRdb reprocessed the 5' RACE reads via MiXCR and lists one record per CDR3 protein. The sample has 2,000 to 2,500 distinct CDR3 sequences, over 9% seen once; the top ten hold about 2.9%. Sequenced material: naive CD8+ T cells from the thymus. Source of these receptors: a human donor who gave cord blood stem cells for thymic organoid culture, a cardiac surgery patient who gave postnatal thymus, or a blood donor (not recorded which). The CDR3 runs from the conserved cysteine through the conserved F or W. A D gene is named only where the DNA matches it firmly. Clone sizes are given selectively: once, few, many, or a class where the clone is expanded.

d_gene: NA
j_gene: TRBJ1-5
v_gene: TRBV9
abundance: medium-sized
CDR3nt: TGTGCCAGCAGCGCGAGAGGGGGGCCCCAGCCCCAGCATTTT
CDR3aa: CASSARGGPQPQHF

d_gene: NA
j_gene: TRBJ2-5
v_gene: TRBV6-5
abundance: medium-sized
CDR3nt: TGTGCCAGCAGTTCCCTTCATGAGACCCAGTACTTC
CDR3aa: CASSSLHETQYF

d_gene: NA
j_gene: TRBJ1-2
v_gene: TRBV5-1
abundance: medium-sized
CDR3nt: TGCGCCAGCAGCCCTTATCCAGATCCCGACGTTAACTATGGCTACACCTTC
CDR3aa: CASSPYPDPDVNYGYTF

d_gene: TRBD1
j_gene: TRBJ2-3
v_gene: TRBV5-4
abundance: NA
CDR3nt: TGTGCCAGCAGCTCGACAGGGTTCCGCATAGAGGCGCAGTATTTT
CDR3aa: CASSSTGFRIEAQYF

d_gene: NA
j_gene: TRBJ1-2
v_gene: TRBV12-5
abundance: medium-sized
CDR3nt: TGTGCTAGTGGTTTGGTACAGTCGAGGGAACCGTATGGCTACACCTTC
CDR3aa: CASGLVQSREPYGYTF

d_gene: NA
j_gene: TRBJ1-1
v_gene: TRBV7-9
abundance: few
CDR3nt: TGTGCCGGCAGCTCAATGGTACAGGGTCGGATTGAAGCTTTCTTT
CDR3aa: CAGSSMVQGRIEAFF

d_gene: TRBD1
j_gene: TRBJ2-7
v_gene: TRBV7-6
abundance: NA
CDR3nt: TGTGCCAGCAGTCCGGGACAGGGAGGCGAGCAGTACTTC
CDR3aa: CASSPGQGGEQYF

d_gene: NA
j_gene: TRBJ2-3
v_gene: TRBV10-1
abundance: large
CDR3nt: TGCGCCAGCAGTGAGGGGCAGGGGATGGCAGATACGCAGTATTTT
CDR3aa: CASSEGQGMADTQYF

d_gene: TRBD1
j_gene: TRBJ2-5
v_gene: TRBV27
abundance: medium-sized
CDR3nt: TGTGCCAGCAGTTCGTCGGGGACAGCCCAAGAGGGCCAGTACTTC
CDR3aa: CASSSSGTAQEGQYF

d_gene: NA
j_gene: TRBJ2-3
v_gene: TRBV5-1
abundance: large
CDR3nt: TGCGCCAGCAGCTTGGGACTTAGCACAGATACGCAGTATTTT
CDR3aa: CASSLGLSTDTQYF

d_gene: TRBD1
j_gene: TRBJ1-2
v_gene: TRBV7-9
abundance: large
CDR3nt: TGTGCCAGCAGCCCAGAGGGGGCAGTTTGGACGGCTTCTTATGGCTACACCTTC
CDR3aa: CASSPEGAVWTASYGYTF

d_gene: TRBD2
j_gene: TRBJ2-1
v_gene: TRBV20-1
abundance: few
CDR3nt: TGCAGTGCTAAGCCCGAGACTAGCGGAGACCTCTTCGACAATGAGCAGTTCTTC
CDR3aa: CSAKPETSGDLFDNEQFF

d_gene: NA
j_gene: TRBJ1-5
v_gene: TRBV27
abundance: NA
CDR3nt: TGTGCCAGCAGTTTATCAGGGGCCCGGCCCCAGCATTTT
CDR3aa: CASSLSGARPQHF

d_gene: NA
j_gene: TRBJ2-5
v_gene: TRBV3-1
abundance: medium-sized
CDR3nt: TGTGCCAGCAGCCAAGATCCGGGGGGCTTAGAGACCCAGTACTTC
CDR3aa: CASSQDPGGLETQYF

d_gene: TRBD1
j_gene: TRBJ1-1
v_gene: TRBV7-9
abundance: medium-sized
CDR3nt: TGTGCCAGCAGCTGGGGAGGACAGGGGGCTAAATTCACTGAAGCTTTCTTT
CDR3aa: CASSWGGQGAKFTEAFF

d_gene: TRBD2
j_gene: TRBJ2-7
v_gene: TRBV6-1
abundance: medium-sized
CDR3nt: TGTGCCAGCAGTGGACTAGCGGGGTATTACGAGCAGTACTTC
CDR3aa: CASSGLAGYYEQYF

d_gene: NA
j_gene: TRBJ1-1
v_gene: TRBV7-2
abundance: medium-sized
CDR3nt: TGTGCCAGCAGCTTAATGGGGACGAACACTGAAGCTTTCTTT
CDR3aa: CASSLMGTNTEAFF

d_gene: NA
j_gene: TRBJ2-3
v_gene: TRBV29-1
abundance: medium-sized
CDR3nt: TGCAGCGTTCGGACTGGCTTGGGCACAGATACGCAGTATTTT
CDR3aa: CSVRTGLGTDTQYF

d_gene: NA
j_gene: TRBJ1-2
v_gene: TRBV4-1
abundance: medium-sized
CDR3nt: TGCGCCAGCAGCCAAGAGACAGTCAACTATGGCTACACCTTC
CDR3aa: CASSQETVNYGYTF

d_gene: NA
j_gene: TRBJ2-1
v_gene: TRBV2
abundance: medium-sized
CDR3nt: TGTGCCAGCAGTGAAGCCCACCGTGAGCAGTTCTTC
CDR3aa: CASSEAHREQFF

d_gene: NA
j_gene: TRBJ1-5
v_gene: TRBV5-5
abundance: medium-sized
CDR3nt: TGTGCCAGCAGCTTGGACAGGGTTCGACAGCCCCAGCATTTT
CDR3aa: CASSLDRVRQPQHF

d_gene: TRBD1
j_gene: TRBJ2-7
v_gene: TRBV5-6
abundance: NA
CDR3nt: TGTGCCAGCAGCCTCAGGGCCGGGACAGGGAGAAACTTC
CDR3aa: CASSLRAGTGRNF

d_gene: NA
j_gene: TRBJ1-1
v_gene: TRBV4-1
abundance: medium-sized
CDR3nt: TGCGCCAGCAGCCAAGGAAGGATCGTAAACACTGAAGCTTTCTTT
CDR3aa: CASSQGRIVNTEAFF

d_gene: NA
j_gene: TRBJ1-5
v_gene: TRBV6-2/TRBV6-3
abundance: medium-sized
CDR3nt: TGTGCCAGCAGTCGGGGAGTAGGTCAGCCCCAGCATTTT
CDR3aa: CASSRGVGQPQHF

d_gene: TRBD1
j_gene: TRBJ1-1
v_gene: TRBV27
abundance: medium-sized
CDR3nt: TGTGCCAGCAGGCGAGACAGGGGAAAAATGAACACTGAAGCTTTCTTT
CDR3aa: CASRRDRGKMNTEAFF

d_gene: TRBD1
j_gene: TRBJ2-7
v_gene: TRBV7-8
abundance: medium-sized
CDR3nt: TGTGCCAGCAGCTTAGGTGACAGGGGAGGTCGTTACTACGAGCAGTACTTC
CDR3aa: CASSLGDRGGRYYEQYF

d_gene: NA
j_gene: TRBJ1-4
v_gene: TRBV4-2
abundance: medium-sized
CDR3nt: TGTGCCAGCAGCCAAGATATAACGAAGGAGGAAAAACTGTTTTTT
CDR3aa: CASSQDITKEEKLFF

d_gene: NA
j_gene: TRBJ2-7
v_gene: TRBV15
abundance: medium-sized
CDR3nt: TGTGCCACCAGCAGAGGGGGATCCAACTCCTACGAGCAGTACTTC
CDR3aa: CATSRGGSNSYEQYF

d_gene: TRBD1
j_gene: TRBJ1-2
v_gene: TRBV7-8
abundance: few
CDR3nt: TGTGCCAGCAGCTTCTACAGGGGCTGTGGCTACACCTTC
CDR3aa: CASSFYRGCGYTF

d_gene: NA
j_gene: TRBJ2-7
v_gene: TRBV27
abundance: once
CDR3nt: TGTGCCAGCAGTTTATCGCCAGGGTCCGAGCAGTACTTC
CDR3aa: CASSLSPGSEQYF

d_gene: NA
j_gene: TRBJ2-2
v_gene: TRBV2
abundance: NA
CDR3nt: TGTGCCAGCAGGACGTTCATCAGCGGGACAGGCTACACCGGGGAGCTGTTTTTT
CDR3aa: CASRTFISGTGYTGELFF

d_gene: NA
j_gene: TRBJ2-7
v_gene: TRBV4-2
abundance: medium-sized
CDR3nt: TGTGCCAGCAGCCAAGATATAAGGGAGTGGGTAAGGGGCGAGCAGTACTTC
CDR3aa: CASSQDIREWVRGEQYF

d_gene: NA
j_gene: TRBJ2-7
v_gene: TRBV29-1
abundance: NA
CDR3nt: TGCAGCGTTGAGGACTACTACGAGCAGTACTTC
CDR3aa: CSVEDYYEQYF

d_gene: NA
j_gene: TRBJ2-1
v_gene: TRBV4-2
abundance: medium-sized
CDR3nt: TGTGCCAGCAGCCATCCGGGACCTGACAATGAGCAGTTCTTC
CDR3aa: CASSHPGPDNEQFF

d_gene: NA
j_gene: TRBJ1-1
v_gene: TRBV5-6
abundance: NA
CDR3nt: TGTGCCAGCAGCTTGGGGGGCACTGAAGTTTTCTTT
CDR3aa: CASSLGGTEVFF

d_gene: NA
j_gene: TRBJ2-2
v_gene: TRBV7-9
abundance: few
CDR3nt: TGTGCCAGCAGCCCAGCGCGTCTTGCAGGGGGGGGACCGAACACCGGGGAGCTGTTTTTT
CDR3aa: CASSPARLAGGGPNTGELFF

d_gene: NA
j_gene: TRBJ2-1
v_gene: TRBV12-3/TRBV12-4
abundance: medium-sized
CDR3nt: TGTGCCAGCAGCCGACTCATTTCCAGGGTCTCCTACAATGAGCAGTTCTTC
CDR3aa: CASSRLISRVSYNEQFF